The clone carrying this T cell receptor beta chain was found a few times. What it recognizes is unknown. This entry belongs to a study of early stage breast cancer tumors. Study at large: Samples were sequenced at 9 to 10-fold average coverage.

V lost 1 base, J lost 6 bases, and 10 bases stayed unmatched. This CDR3 contains 16 residues. Germline loops: CDR1 SGHDN, CDR2 FVKESK. Overall study findings and caveats: Tumor and normal breast were distinguished via blood comparison in most of the 16 patients. Bulk DNA sequencing of unsorted cells missed chain pairing and markers. Compared with adjacent normal breast, tumors showed roughly 2.5-fold denser, more clonal T cells.

TCRdb keeps only in-frame clones here, not all; method: immunoSEQ multiplex PCR. Among around 20,000 clones listed, around four fifths were seen once. Sequencing was performed on blood. The chain is built from TRBV14 and TRBJ2-7, with 9 bases fitting TRBD1. The sequence came from an older person with breast cancer. The CDR3 DNA follows: TGTGCCAGCAGCCAAGTTGCGTGGACAGGGGAGGGCGAGCAGTACTTC. It yields the protein CASSQVAWTGEGEQYF.